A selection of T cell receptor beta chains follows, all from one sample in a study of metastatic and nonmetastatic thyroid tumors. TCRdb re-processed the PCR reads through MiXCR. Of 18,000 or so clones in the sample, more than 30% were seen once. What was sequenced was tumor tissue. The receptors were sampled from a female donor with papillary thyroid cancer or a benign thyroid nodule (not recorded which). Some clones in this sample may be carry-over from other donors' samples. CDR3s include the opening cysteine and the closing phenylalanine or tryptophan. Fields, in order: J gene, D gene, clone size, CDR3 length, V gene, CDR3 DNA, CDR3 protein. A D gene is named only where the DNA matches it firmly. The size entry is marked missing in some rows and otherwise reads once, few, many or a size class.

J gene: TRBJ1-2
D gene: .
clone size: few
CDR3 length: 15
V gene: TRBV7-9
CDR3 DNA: TGTGCCAGCAGCCCTCGGACAGAAACTAACTATGGCTACACCTTC
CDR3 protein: CASSPRTETNYGYTF

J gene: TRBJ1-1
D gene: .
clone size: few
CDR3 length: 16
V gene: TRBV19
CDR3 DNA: TGTGCCAGTAGACACCCGTGGGGCAATATGAACACTGAAGCTTTCTTT
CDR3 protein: CASRHPWGNMNTEAFF

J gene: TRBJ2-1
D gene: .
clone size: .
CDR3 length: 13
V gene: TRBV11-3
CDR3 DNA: TGTGCCAGCAGCTTAGGGAAGTACAATGAGGAGTTCTTC
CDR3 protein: CASSLGKYNEEFF

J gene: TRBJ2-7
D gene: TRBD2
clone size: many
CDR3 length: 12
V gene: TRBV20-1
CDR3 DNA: TGCAGTGCTAGAGGACTAGCTGGCGAGCAGTACTTC
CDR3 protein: CSARGLAGEQYF

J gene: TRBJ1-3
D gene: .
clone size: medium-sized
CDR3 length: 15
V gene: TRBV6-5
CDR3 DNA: TGTGCCAGCAGTTACTCGAGTGGTACTGGAAACACCATATATTTT
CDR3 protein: CASSYSSGTGNTIYF

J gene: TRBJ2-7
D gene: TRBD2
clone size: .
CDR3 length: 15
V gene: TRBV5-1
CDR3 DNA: TGCGCCAGCAGCTTGGATGCGCGGGAGAACTACGAGCAGTACTTC
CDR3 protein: CASSLDARENYEQYF

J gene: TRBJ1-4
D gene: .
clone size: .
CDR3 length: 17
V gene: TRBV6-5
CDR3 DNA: TGTGCCAGCAGTTACTCGAAACGAACGGCCCATACTGAAAAACTGTTTTTT
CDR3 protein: CASSYSKRTAHTEKLFF

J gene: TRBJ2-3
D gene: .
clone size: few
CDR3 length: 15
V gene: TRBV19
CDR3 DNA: TGTGCCAGTAGTAGAACCACGGGATTCACAGATACGCAGTATTTT
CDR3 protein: CASSRTTGFTDTQYF

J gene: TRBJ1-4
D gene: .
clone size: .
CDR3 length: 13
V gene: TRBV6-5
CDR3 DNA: TGTGCCTGCTGCACCACAACTAATGAAAAACTGTTTTTT
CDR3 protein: CACCTTTNEKLFF

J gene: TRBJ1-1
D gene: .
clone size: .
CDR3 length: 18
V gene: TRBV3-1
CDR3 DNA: TGTGCCAGCAGCCAAGATTATTGGGGTTCCTACATGAACACTGAAGCTTTCTTT
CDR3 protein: CASSQDYWGSYMNTEAFF

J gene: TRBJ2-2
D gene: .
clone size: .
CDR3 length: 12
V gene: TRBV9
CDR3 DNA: TGTGCCAGCAGCCCCCACACCGGGGAGCTGTTTTTT
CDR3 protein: CASSPHTGELFF

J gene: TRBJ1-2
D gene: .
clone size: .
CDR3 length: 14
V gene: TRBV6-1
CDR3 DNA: TGTGCCAGCAGTCAGGACAGCGTCCTAGGGGGCTACACCTTC
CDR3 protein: CASSQDSVLGGYTF

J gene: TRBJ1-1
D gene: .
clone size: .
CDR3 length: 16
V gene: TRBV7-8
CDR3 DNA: TGTGCCAGCAGCTTATTAGGTAGGGGAGGCGTCACTGAAGCTTTCTTT
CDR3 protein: CASSLLGRGGVTEAFF

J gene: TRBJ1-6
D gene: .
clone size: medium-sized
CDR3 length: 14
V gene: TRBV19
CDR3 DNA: TGTGCCAGCGCTAAATTAGATCCGAATTCACCCCTCCACTTT
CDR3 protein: CASAKLDPNSPLHF

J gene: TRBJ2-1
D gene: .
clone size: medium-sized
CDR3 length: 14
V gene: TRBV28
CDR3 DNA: TGTGCCAGCAGTTGGACGACTATGAACCATGAGCAGTTCTTC
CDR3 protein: CASSWTTMNHEQFF

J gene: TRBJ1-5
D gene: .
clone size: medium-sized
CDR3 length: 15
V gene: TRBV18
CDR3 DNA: TGTGCCAGCTCACAAATATTCGGGGGCTATCAGCCCCAGCATTTT
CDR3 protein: CASSQIFGGYQPQHF

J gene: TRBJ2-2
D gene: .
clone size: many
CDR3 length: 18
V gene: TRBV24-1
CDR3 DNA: TGTGCCACTAACCCCTCCCCCCGCGGCGGTCCGAACACCGGGGAGCTGTTTTTT
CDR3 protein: CATNPSPRGGPNTGELFF

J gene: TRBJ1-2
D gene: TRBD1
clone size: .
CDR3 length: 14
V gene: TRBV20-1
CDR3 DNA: TGCAGTGCTCCAAACAGGGGGCCCTACTATGGCTACACCTTC
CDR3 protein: CSAPNRGPYYGYTF

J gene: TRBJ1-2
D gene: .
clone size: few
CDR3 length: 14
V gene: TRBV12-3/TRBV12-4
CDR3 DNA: TGTGCCAGCAGTTTAGACTGGATGGGTGGTGGCTACACCTTC
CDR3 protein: CASSLDWMGGGYTF

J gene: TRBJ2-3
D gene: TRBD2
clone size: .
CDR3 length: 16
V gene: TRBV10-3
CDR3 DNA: TGTGCCATCAGTGAGCCCAGCGGGAGGCGGACAGATACGCAGTATTTT
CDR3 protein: CAISEPSGRRTDTQYF

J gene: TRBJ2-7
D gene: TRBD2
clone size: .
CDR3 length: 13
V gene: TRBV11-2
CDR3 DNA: TGTGCCAGCAGCTTAGGACTAGCTGGCGAGCAGTACTTC
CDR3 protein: CASSLGLAGEQYF

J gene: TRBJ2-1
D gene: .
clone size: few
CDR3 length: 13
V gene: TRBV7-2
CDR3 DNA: TGTGCCAGCAGCTTTTTCGGACTCAATGAGCAGTTCTTC
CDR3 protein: CASSFFGLNEQFF

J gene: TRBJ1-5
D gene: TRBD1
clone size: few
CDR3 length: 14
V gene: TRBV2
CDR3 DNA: TGTGCCAGCAGAGGACAGGTCAGAAATCAGCCCCAGCATTTT
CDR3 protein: CASRGQVRNQPQHF

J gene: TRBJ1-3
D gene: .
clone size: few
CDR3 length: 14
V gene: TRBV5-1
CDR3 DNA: TGCGCCAGCAGCGACGACAGGTCTGGAAACACCATATATTTT
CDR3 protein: CASSDDRSGNTIYF

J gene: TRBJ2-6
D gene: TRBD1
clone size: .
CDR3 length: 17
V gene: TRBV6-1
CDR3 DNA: TGTGCCAGCAGCCAGACAGGGTCAAGCTCTGGGGCCAACGTCCTGACTTTC
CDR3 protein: CASSQTGSSSGANVLTF

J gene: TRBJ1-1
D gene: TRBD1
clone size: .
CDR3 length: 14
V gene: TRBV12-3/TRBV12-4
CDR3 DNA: TGTGCCAGCAGGCACCGACAGGGTGGCACTGAAGCTTTCTTT
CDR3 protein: CASRHRQGGTEAFF

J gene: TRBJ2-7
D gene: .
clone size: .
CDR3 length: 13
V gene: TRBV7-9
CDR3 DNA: TGTGCCAGCAGCCAGTGGGGGGCTGACGAGCAGTACTTC
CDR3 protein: CASSQWGADEQYF

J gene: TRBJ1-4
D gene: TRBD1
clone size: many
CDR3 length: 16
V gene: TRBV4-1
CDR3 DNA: TGCGCCAGCAGCCAGAGGGAGGACAGGGCTTTCGAAAAACTGTTTTTT
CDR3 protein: CASSQREDRAFEKLFF

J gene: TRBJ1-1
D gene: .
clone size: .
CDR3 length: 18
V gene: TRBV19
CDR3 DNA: TGTGCCAGTAGTATAGACCCTAATTACGCCGGGTTGAACACTGAAGCTTTCTTT
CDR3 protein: CASSIDPNYAGLNTEAFF

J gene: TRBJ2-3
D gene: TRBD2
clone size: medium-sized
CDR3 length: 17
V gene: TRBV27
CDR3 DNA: TGTGCCAGCACCCCGTCCCGGACTAGCGGGAGCAGTGATACGCAGTATTTT
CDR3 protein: CASTPSRTSGSSDTQYF

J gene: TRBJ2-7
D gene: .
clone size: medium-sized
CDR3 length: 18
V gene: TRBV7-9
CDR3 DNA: TGTGCCAGCAGCTCCCCCGCGTGGTCGGCGGCGGACCGCCTACAGCAGTACTTC
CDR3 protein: CASSSPAWSAADRLQQYF

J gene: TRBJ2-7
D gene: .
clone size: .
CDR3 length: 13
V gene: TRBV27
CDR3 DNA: TGTGCCAGCAGTTTAAGGGCCCGCTACGAGCAGTACTTC
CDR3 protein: CASSLRARYEQYF

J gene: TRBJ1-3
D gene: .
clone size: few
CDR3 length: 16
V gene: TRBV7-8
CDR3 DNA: TGTGCCAGCAGCTTAGCGTCGGGGACGTCTGGAAACACCATATATTTT
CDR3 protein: CASSLASGTSGNTIYF

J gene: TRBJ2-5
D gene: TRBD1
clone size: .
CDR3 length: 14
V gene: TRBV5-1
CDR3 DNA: TGCGCCAGCAGCTTGAGGCAGGGGGCAGAGACCCAGTACTTC
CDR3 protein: CASSLRQGAETQYF

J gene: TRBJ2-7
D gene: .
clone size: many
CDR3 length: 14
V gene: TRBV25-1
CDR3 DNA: TGTGCCAGCAGTGATACCTACCAAGCCTACGAGCAGTACTTC
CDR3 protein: CASSDTYQAYEQYF

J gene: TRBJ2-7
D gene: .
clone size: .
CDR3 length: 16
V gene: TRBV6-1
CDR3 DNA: TGTGCCAGCAGTGAACTTTCTACTAGAGGGACCTACGAGCAGTACTTC
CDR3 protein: CASSELSTRGTYEQYF

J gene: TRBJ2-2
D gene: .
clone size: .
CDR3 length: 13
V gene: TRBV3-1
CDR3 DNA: TGTGCCAGCAGCCACACGAACACCGGGGAGCTGTTTTTT
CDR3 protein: CASSHTNTGELFF

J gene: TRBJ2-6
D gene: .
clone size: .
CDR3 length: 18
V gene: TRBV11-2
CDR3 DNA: TGTGCCAGCAGCTTACGGTACAGGGGAGGCTCTGGGGCCAACGTCCTGACTTTC
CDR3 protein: CASSLRYRGGSGANVLTF

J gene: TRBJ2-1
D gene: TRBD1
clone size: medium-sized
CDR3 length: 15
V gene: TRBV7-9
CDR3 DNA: TGTGCCAGCAGCTTGCGACAGGGACAATACAATGAGCAGTTCTTC
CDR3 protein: CASSLRQGQYNEQFF